The 25 T cell receptor beta chains below all came from one sample that was sequenced in a study of blood T cell repertoires in COVID-19. Using immunoSEQ multiplex PCR, the repertoire was profiled, and TCRdb retains in-frame clones only, with some absent. The table records 150,000 or so clones, 86% of them present only once. Specimen: peripheral blood. The receptors originated from a man aged 55 to 70 with acute or convalescent COVID-19.

The chain combines TRBV12-2 with TRBJ1-5. TRBV12-2 is designated a pseudogene. This CDR3 is built from 14 residues. Here the CDR3 DNA reads TGTGCAAGTCGCTTAAACGGGTTGGGTCAGCCCCAGCATTTT. Residues: CASRLNGLGQPQHF.

J is TRBJ1-3 and V is TRBV28; possibly TRBD1 for D (6 bases). The CDR3 spans 14 residues. V lost 10 bases, J lost 0 bases, and 13 bases lay in between. Germline V lookup: CDR1 MDHEN, CDR2 SYDVKM. The CDR3 protein is CATTGTLSGNTIYF. The DNA of the CDR3 is TGTGCCACCACCGGGACACTCTCTGGAAACACCATATATTTT. Filled out from reference TRBV28 and TRBJ1-3, the complete variable domain reads DVKVTQSSRYLVKRTGEKVFLECVQDMDHENMFWYRQDPGLGLRLIYFSYDVKMKEKGDIPEGYSVSREKKERFSLILESASTNQTSMYLCATTGTLSGNTIYFGEGSWLTVV.

This chain joins TRBV6-6 and TRBJ2-1, with 13 positions matching TRBD2. The CDR3 totals 19 residues. The V and J ends lost 5 bases and 6 bases, in that order; junction bases with no gene match: 16. From germline, CDR1 is MNHNY and CDR2 SVGAGI (reference sequence). This chain's CDR3 is CASSPTALGLAGDPNEQFF. CDR3 DNA: TGTGCCAGCAGTCCTACGGCACTCGGACTAGCGGGAGATCCCAATGAGCAGTTCTTC.

The chain couples TRBV10-2 to TRBJ1-5; the D gene is possibly TRBD1 (5 bases). This CDR3 region has 14 residues. V lost 0 bases and J 4 bases, leaving 7 bases between the germline ends. Germline V gives CDR1 WSHSY, CDR2 SAAADI. The CDR3 DNA sequence: TGCGCCAGCAGTGAGTCGGGGCTTAATCAGCCCCAGCATTTT. Translated, it gives CASSESGLNQPQHF.

CDR3 sequence: CASSGGLAVQETQYF. DNA for the CDR3: TGTGCCAGCAGTGGGGGACTAGCGGTCCAAGAGACCCAGTACTTC. The chain links TRBV2 to TRBJ2-5; 11 bases fit TRBD2. Germline CDR1 reads SNHLY; CDR2 reads FYNNEI. The V gene end was trimmed by 4 bases and the J gene end by 1 base; junction bases not matched to a gene: 2. CDR3 length equals 15 residues.

The V gene is TRBV11-3, the J gene TRBJ2-1, with 9 bases identical to TRBD2. Germline trimming cut 5 bases from V and 3 bases from J; bases unmatched to any gene: 5. Per germline, CDR1 SGHNT and CDR2 YENEEA. The CDR3 is made up of 15 amino acids. The CDR3 DNA reads TGTGCCAGCAGCCTGCTAGCGGGGAACTACAATGAGCAGTTCTTC. Translating it yields CASSLLAGNYNEQFF. The entire variable domain, with the rest obtained from reference TRBV11-3 and TRBJ2-1, is as follows: EAGVVQSPRYKIIEKKQPVAFWCNPISGHNTLYWYLQNLGQGPELLIRYENEEAVDDSQLPKDRFSAERLKGVDSTLKIQPAELGDSAVYLCASSLLAGNYNEQFFGPGTRLTVL.

In this sample, this clone turned up a few times. The J gene is TRBJ2-2, the V gene TRBV7-9, with D hard to call. The CDR3 is made up of 14 amino acids. Trimming took off 6 bases at V and 6 bases at J, with 14 bases between the two ends. Looked up from germline, CDR1 is SEHNR and CDR2 is FQNEAQ (reference sequence). CDR3 amino acids: CASRKAASAGELFF. In DNA, the CDR3 is TGTGCCAGCAGAAAAGCCGCCTCGGCCGGGGAGCTGTTTTTT.

The gene calls are TRBV6-5 and TRBJ1-2, with a possible D match to TRBD1 (6 bases). The CDR3 sequence is 15 residues long. CDR1 is MNHEY, CDR2 SVGAGI, per germline. The V and J ends lost 1 base and 6 bases respectively, with 15 bases between them. Here the CDR3 DNA reads TGTGCCAGCAGTTACTTGGGGGCCGCAGTGGATGGCTACACCTTC. It is translated as CASSYLGAAVDGYTF.

The chain combines TRBV6-4 with TRBJ1-2; maybe TRBD1 (5 bases). V gave up 4 bases and J gave up 2 bases, with 8 bases separating them. The V gene's germline CDR1 is MRHNA and CDR2 SNTAGT. The CDR3 is made up of 13 amino acids. The CDR3 is CASSVGGNYGYTF. CDR3 nucleotides: TGTGCCAGCAGTGTGGGGGGAAACTATGGCTACACCTTC.

The V gene is TRBV2, the J gene TRBJ2-1; 10 nucleotides line up with TRBD2. The V segment lost 8 bases and the J segment 10 bases; nucleotides outside the gene matches: 11. This CDR3 is built from 14 residues. Germline V gene data show CDR1 as SNHLY and CDR2 as FYNNEI. The CDR3 DNA reads TGTGCCAGCGGGGTGGTACTAGCGGGACGGGAGCAGTTCTTC. Its translation is CASGVVLAGREQFF.

The chain links TRBV27 to TRBJ1-5, with D possibly being TRBD1 (5 bases). The V and J ends lost 0 bases and 8 bases respectively, with 14 bases between them. The CDR3 runs to 15 residues. Looked up from germline, CDR1 is MNHEY and CDR2 is SMNVEV (reference sequence). The CDR3 nucleotides read TGTGCCAGCAGTTTATCCTCCCCAGGGAGGAAGCCCCAGCATTTT. It codes for CASSLSSPGRKPQHF.

The chain links TRBV6-2 or TRBV6-3 to TRBJ1-5; D is ambiguous. CDR3 length: 15 amino acids. V was clipped by 2 bases and J by 1 base, with 9 bases between them. CDR1 and CDR2 (germline): MNHEY, SVGEGT. CDR3 loop: CASSYRAKSNQPQHF. In nucleotides, the CDR3 is TGTGCCAGCAGTTACCGAGCCAAGAGCAATCAGCCCCAGCATTTT.

In DNA form, the CDR3 reads TGTGCCAGCAGTGTTAGCGGGAGCACAGATACGCAGTATTTT. Protein product: CASSVSGSTDTQYF. The V gene is TRBV6-4, the J gene TRBJ2-3; 7 positions match TRBD2. The CDR3 consists of 14 residues. Germline CDR1 and CDR2: MRHNA and SNTAGT. The junction had 1 base not matched to a gene; V was cut back by 4 bases and J by 0 bases.

CDR3 loop: CASSVRGSGSGEQFF. CDR3 sequence (DNA): TGCGCCAGCAGCGTTCGTGGGAGCGGCTCGGGTGAGCAGTTCTTC. This chain connects TRBV5-1 to TRBJ2-1, with D perhaps matching TRBD2 (5 bases). V gave up 4 bases and J gave up 9 bases, with 20 bases separating them. There are 15 residues in the CDR3. The germline CDR1 and CDR2 sequences are SGHRS and YFSETQ.

The J gene is TRBJ1-1, the V gene TRBV2, with a tentative D call TRBD1 (5 bases). The CDR3 sequence is 14 residues long. Per germline, CDR1 SNHLY and CDR2 FYNNEI. The V end lost 4 bases, the J end lost 3 bases, and 12 bases lay between the germline ends. DNA of the CDR3: TGTGCCAGCAGTGGGTTTGGGGGGGACACTGAAGCTTTCTTT. It codes for CASSGFGGDTEAFF.

This clone appeared a few times. This chain links TRBV10-3 with TRBJ1-2, with a possible D match to TRBD1 (6 bases). Trimming pared 9 bases from V and 2 bases from J, leaving 7 bases between. Looked up from germline, CDR1 is ENHRY and CDR2 is SYGVKD. The CDR3 length is 11 residues. The CDR3 DNA reads as TGTGCCATTCAGGGGAACTATGGCTACACCTTC. This translates into CAIQGNYGYTF.

This clone came up a few times. The chain couples TRBV18 to TRBJ1-1; the match to TRBD1 covers 8 bases. Germline loops: CDR1 KGHSH, CDR2 LQKENI. Losses at the gene ends were 6 bases for V and 1 base for J; bases not matched to a gene: 1. This CDR3 has 13 residues. The CDR3 loop is CASSDRGNTEAFF. CDR3 DNA: TGTGCCAGCTCCGACAGGGGGAACACTGAAGCTTTCTTT.

The V and J genes are TRBV7-2 and TRBJ1-3; D not certain. CDR1 is SGHTA and CDR2 is FQGNSA in the germline V gene. There are 15 residues in the CDR3. V was cut by 0 bases and J by 0 bases, with 6 bases left in between. The CDR3: CASSLAGPSGNTIYF. The DNA for the CDR3 is TGTGCCAGCAGCTTAGCTGGCCCCTCTGGAAACACCATATATTTT.

This rearrangement joins TRBV4-1 to TRBJ2-7; 12 bases match TRBD2. Trimming removed 1 base from V and 4 bases from J; junction bases left unmatched: 8. The CDR3 is 17 residues long. Germline V CDR1 and CDR2: MGHRA, YSYEKL. The DNA for the CDR3 is TGCGCCAGCAGCCAAGCCTCGGGACTAGCGGGCGGGTACGAGCAGTACTTC. Encoded protein: CASSQASGLAGGYEQYF.

This chain connects TRBV18 to TRBJ1-1; no firm D call. V was trimmed by 3 bases and J by 1 base, leaving 6 bases between them. The CDR3 totals 13 residues. Per the germline V gene, CDR1 is KGHSH and CDR2 is LQKENI. The CDR3 nucleotides are TGTGCCAGCTCACCGACTCCGAACACTGAAGCTTTCTTT. It codes for CASSPTPNTEAFF.

The J gene is TRBJ1-1, the V gene TRBV10-2; 7 nucleotides line up with TRBD1. Losses at the gene ends were 7 bases for V and 0 bases for J; bases not matched to a gene: 5. The CDR3 extends over 14 amino acids. Germline V lookup: CDR1 WSHSY, CDR2 SAAADI. The CDR3 loop reads CASKTGTVNTEAFF. The CDR3 DNA follows: TGCGCCAGCAAGACAGGGACGGTGAACACTGAAGCTTTCTTT.

The gene calls are TRBV28 and TRBJ1-5, with 10 bases matching TRBD1. V shed 5 bases, J shed 1 base, and the junction held 5 bases outside the gene matches. This CDR3 is built from 16 residues. Germline-derived CDR1 and CDR2 are MDHEN and SYDVKM. The CDR3 sequence: CASSTRQGASNQPQHF. The CDR3, as DNA: TGTGCCAGCAGTACTAGACAGGGGGCGAGCAATCAGCCCCAGCATTTT.

The CDR3 coding sequence is TGCGCCAGCAGCCCCTACTTTGGAGGGAGAGGAAACACCATATATTTT. Protein product: CASSPYFGGRGNTIYF. The rearrangement joins TRBV4-1 to TRBJ1-3; D not resolved. The CDR3 contains 16 residues. Germline assignment: CDR1 MGHRA and CDR2 YSYEKL. V was shortened by 4 bases and J by 4 bases, with 17 bases between the two germline ends.

The chain employs TRBV28 and TRBJ2-1; 7 nucleotides line up with TRBD2. CDR1 and CDR2 from the germline V gene are MDHEN and SYDVKM. The CDR3 runs 13 residues. Trimming took 5 bases from V and 13 from J; bases not matched to a gene: 11. CDR3 sequence reads: CASSPGGIGSQFF. DNA of the CDR3: TGTGCCAGCAGTCCCGGGGGGATAGGGTCCCAGTTCTTC.

The V and J genes are TRBV5-8 and TRBJ1-4, with a weak D call TRBD1 (5 bases). The ends were cut back, 3 bases at V and 10 bases at J, with 13 bases in the middle. The CDR3 totals 13 residues. Germline CDR1 reads SGHTS; CDR2 reads YDEGEE. The CDR3 spells CASSSYAGGKLFF. CDR3 coding DNA: TGTGCCAGCAGCTCCTACGCCGGGGGAAAACTGTTTTTT.